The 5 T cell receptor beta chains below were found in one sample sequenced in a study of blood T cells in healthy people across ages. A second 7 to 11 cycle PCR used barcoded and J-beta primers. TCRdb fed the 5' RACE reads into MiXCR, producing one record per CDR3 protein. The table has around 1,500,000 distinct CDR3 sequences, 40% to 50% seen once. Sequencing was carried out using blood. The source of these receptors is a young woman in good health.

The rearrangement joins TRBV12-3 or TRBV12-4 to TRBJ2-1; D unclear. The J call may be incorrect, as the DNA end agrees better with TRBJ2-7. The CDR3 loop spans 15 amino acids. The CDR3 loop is CASSFSAGSQDEQYF. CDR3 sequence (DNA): TGTGCCAGCAGTTTCAGCGCAGGTTCCCAGGATGAGCAGTACTTC.

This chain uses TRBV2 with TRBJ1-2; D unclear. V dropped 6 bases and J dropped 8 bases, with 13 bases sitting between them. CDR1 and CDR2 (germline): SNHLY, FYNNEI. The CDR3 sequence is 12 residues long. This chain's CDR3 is CASRSLPRGYTF. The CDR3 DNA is TGTGCCAGCAGGAGCCTCCCGCGAGGCTACACCTTC. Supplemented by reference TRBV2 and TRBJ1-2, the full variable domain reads EPEVTQTPSHQVTQMGQEVILRCVPISNHLYFYWYRQILGQKVEFLVSFYNNEISEKSEIFDDQFSVERPDGSNFTLKIRSTKLEDSAMYFCASRSLPRGYTFGSGTRLTVV.

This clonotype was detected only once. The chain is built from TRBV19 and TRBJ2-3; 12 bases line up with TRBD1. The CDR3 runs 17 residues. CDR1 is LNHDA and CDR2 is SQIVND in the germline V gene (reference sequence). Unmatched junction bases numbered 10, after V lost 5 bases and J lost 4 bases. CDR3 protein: CASSPGQGASLADTQYF. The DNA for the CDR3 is TGTGCCAGTAGTCCGGGACAGGGGGCTTCCCTCGCAGATACGCAGTATTTT.

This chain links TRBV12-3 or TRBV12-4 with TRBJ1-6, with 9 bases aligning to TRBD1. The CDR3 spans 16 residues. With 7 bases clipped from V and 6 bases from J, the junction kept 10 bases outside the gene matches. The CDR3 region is CASTPGTGKINSPLHF. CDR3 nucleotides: TGTGCCAGCACCCCCGGGACAGGGAAGATTAATTCACCCCTCCACTTT.

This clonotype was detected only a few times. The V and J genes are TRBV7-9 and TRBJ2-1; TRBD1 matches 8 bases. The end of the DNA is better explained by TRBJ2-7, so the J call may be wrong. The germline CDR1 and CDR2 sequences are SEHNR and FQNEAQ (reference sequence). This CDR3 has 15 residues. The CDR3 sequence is CASSPTGGPGYEQYF. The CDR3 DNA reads TGTGCCAGCAGTCCCACAGGGGGACCGGGCTACGAGCAGTACTTC.